This TCR beta chain was recorded in a study of graft-versus-host responses after intestinal transplantation. Overall study context: Once they had received anti-thymocyte globulin induction, all recipients took tacrolimus and steroids for approximately three years.

This clone was observed a handful of times. Its antigen is unknown. V was cut by 4 bases and J by 5 bases, with 11 bases left in between. Looked up from germline, CDR1 is SGHTA and CDR2 is FQGNSA. This CDR3 has 14 amino acids. The table came from immunoSEQ multiplex PCR; TCRdb's copy has only in-frame clones and leaves some out. The sample holds 110,000 to 150,000 clones; about 90% are singletons and the top ten take 0.19%. Study-wide points: Early HvG declines after transplant were associated with peak circulating GvH clone levels.

Sample: unstimulated CD4+ T cells sorted from spleen or lymph node cells, taken before intestinal transplant. The sequence derives from a human donor who received an intestinal transplant. The chain carries TRBV7-2 and TRBJ1-4; a weak D match, TRBD1 (5 bases). The CDR3 loop reads CASSSDGGNEKLFF. CDR3 DNA sequence: TGTGCCAGCAGCTCCGACGGGGGGAATGAAAAACTGTTTTTT.